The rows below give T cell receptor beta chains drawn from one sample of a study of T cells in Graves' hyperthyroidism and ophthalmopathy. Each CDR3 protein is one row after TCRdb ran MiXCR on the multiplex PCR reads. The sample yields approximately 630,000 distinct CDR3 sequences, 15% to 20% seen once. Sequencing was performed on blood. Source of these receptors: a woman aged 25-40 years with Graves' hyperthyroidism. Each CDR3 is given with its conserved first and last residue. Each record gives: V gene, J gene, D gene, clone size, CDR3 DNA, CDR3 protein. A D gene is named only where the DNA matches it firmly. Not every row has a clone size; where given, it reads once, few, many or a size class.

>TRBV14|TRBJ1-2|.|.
TGTGCCAGCAGCCACTCAGGGACCTATGGCTACACCTTC
CASSHSGTYGYTF
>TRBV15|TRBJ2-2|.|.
TGTGCCACCCAGAGACTGGATTCGAACACCGGGGAGCTGTTTTTT
CATQRLDSNTGELFF
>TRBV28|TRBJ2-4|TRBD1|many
TGTGCCAGCAGTCCGACAGGGGCCAAAAACATTCAGTACTTC
CASSPTGAKNIQYF
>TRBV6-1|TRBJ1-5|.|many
TGTGCCAGCAGTCCCCACAATCAGCCCCAGCATTTT
CASSPHNQPQHF
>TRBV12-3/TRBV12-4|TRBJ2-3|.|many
TGTGCCAGCAGTTCCCCAGGGGGAGCGGAGCGGGTCACAGATACGCAGTATTTT
CASSSPGGAERVTDTQYF
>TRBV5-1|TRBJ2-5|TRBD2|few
TGCGCCAGCAGCTTGGAAGGGACTAGCGAAGAGACCCAGTACTTC
CASSLEGTSEETQYF
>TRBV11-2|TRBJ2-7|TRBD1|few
TGTGCCAGCAGCTCTTCGGACAGGGATCCCTACGAGCAGTACTTC
CASSSSDRDPYEQYF
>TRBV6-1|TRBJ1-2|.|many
TGTGCCAGCAGGGCCCCGGGGTCGTATGGCTACACCTTC
CASRAPGSYGYTF
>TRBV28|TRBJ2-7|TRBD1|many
TGTGCCAGCAGTCCCCGGGACAGAACCTACGAGCAGTACTTC
CASSPRDRTYEQYF
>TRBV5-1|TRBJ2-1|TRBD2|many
TGCGCCAGCAGTCCTTCGGGGGGGAACAATGAGCAGTTCTTC
CASSPSGGNNEQFF
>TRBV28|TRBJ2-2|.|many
TGTGCCAGCAGTTTGGGGGGTCAGGCCGGGGAGCTGTTTTTT
CASSLGGQAGELFF
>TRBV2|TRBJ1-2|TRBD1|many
TGTGCCAGCAGTGTCGGTGGGACAGGGCTTGGTGGCTACACCTTC
CASSVGGTGLGGYTF
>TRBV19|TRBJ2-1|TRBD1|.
TGTGCCAGTAGCAGATTGGGGACAGTAGACAATGAGCAGTTCTTC
CASSRLGTVDNEQFF
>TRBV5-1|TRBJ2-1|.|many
TGCGCCAGCAGCCGCACCAGATACAATGAGCAGTTCTTC
CASSRTRYNEQFF
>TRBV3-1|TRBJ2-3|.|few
TGTGCCAGCAGCCGCCGGGTCACCGGGGCCCAGAGCGATACGCAGTATTTT
CASSRRVTGAQSDTQYF
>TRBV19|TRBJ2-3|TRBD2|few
TGTGCCAGTATATTCACTGGAACTAGCGGGAGGGCAGATACGCAGTATTTT
CASIFTGTSGRADTQYF
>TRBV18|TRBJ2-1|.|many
TGTGCCAGCTCAACAGGGGAGACTAGTATTAATGAGCAGTTCTTC
CASSTGETSINEQFF
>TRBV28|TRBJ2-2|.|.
TGTGCCAGCAGTCCCCTAGCAACCGGGGAGCTGTTTTTT
CASSPLATGELFF
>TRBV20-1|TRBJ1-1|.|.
TGCAGTGCTAGAGATAGTATCGGTAGGGGAATGAACACTGAAGCTTTCTTT
CSARDSIGRGMNTEAFF
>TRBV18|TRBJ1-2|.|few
TGTGCCAGCTCACCAGTGGAAGGGGCAGTGTTTGGCTACACCTTC
CASSPVEGAVFGYTF
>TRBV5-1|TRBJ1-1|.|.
TGCGCCAGCAGCTTTAGGGGAGACTATGACACTGAAGCTTTCTTT
CASSFRGDYDTEAFF
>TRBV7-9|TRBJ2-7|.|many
TGTGCCAGCAGTTTACTCGGGGGCGAGCAGTACTTC
CASSLLGGEQYF
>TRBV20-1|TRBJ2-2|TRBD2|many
TGCAGTGCTAGGACGACTAGCGGGAACTATCCCGGGGAGCTGTTTTTT
CSARTTSGNYPGELFF
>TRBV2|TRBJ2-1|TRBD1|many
TGTGCCAGCCGAATAACCGGGACAGCCTACAATGAGCAGTTCTTC
CASRITGTAYNEQFF
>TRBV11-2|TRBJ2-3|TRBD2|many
TGTGCCAGCAGCTTACGGGGACTAGGCTCCACAGATACGCAGTATTTT
CASSLRGLGSTDTQYF
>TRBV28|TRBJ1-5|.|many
TGTGCCAGCGTATCCCCGCCATATAGCAATCAGCCCCAGCATTTT
CASVSPPYSNQPQHF
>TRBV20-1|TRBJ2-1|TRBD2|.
TGCAGTGCTGATCCGGGACTAGCCTACAATGAGCAGTTCTTC
CSADPGLAYNEQFF
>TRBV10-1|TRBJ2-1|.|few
TGCGCCAGCAGTGACAGGGGACTGTCCTACAATGAGCAGTTCTTC
CASSDRGLSYNEQFF
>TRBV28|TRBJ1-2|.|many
TGTGCCAGCAGTTTAGGGGGCGCGATCTATGGCTACACCTTC
CASSLGGAIYGYTF
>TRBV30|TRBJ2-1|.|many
TGTGCCTGGAGTCGGAACTACAATGAGCAGTTCTTC
CAWSRNYNEQFF
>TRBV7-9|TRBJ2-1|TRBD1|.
TGTGCCAGCAGCTTATCGACAGGGTATTCCTACAATGAGCAGTTCTTC
CASSLSTGYSYNEQFF
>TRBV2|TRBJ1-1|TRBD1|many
TGTGCCACACAGGGGTACACTGAAGCTTTCTTT
CATQGYTEAFF
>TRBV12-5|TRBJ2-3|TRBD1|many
TGTGCTAGTGGTTTGGTACTTGGACAGGGGACAGATACGCAGTATTTT
CASGLVLGQGTDTQYF
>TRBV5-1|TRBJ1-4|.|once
TGCGCCAGCAGCCCGTACCGGGGGGGCACAAATGAAAAACTGTTTTTT
CASSPYRGGTNEKLFF
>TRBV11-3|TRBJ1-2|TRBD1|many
TGTGCCAGCAGCCAAGGACAGGAGGGCTATGGCTACACCTTC
CASSQGQEGYGYTF
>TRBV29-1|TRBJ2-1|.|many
TGCAGCGTTGAAGATCCGACTCTAGGTAGCTCCTACAATGAGCAGTTCTTC
CSVEDPTLGSSYNEQFF
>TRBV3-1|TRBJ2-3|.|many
TGTGCCAGCAGCCAAGACAGCGATACGCAGTATTTT
CASSQDSDTQYF
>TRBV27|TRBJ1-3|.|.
TGTGCCAGCAGTTTATTGGGGGGGTCTGGAAACACCATATATTTT
CASSLLGGSGNTIYF
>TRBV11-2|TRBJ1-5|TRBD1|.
TGTGCCAGCAGCTCAGGGACAGCCATCAATCAGCCCCAGCATTTT
CASSSGTAINQPQHF
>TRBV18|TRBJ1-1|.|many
TGTGCCAGCTCACCATCCTCGAGGAACACTGAAGCTTTCTTT
CASSPSSRNTEAFF
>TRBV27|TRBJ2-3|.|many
TGTGCCAGCAGTCCTTGGGAGGGGGTAAGCACAGATACGCAGTATTTT
CASSPWEGVSTDTQYF
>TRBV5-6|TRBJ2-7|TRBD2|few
TGTGCCAGCAGCCCGGGCCCTAGCGGAAACTACGAGCAGTACTTC
CASSPGPSGNYEQYF
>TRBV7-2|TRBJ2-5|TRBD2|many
TGTGCCAGCAGCTCATTAGCGGGAGCTCGGGAGACCCAGTACTTC
CASSSLAGARETQYF
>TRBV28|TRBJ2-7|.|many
TGTGCCAGCAGTCCGACGGGGAAGGGCTACGAGCAGTACTTC
CASSPTGKGYEQYF
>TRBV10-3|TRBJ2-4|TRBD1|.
TGTGCCATCAGTTCCATCAACAGGGGGCGACTAGCCAAAAACATTCAGTACTTC
CAISSINRGRLAKNIQYF